The 32 T cell receptor beta chains given below trace back to one sample, sequenced in a study of T cell responses to AZD1222 COVID-19 vaccine. Repertoires were generated with immunoSEQ multiplex PCR, while TCRdb's copy carries only in-frame clones and drops some. The table shows some 200,000 clones, with over 85% occurring only once. The sample consisted of peripheral blood, taken 28 days after the second AZD1222 dose. The receptors stem from an adult who received the AZD1222 COVID-19 vaccine.

This clone was detected only once. The chain couples TRBV27 to TRBJ1-1; weak D call: TRBD1 (6 bases). The V gene lost 6 bases and the J gene lost 5 bases, with 10 bases spanning the gap. Germline CDR1 MNHEY, CDR2 SMNVEV (reference sequence). The CDR3 has 12 residues. For the CDR3, the DNA is TGTGCCAGCAGCACAGGGTTGACTGAAGCTTTCTTT. Translation: CASSTGLTEAFF.

The chain links TRBV5-1 to TRBJ1-3; 7 bases are shared with TRBD1. The CDR3 length is 16 residues. V shed 4 bases, J shed 0 bases, and the junction held 7 bases outside the gene matches. Germline V gene lookup returns CDR1 SGHRS and CDR2 YFSETQ. The CDR3 region has the DNA TGCGCCAGCAGCGCGGGACAGTGGCGCTCTGGAAACACCATATATTTT. The encoded protein is CASSAGQWRSGNTIYF.

The rearrangement uses TRBV18 and TRBJ1-3; D is unresolved. The CDR3 is 16 amino acids. Germline V lookup: CDR1 KGHSH, CDR2 LQKENI. Trimming left V 2 bases short and J 0 bases short, with 11 bases between. The CDR3 DNA reads TGTGCCAGCTCACCATTGCAGGCTGTCTCTGGAAACACCATATATTTT. Translated: CASSPLQAVSGNTIYF. The whole variable domain, filled in from reference TRBV18 and TRBJ1-3, reads NAGVMQNPRHLVRRRGQEARLRCSPMKGHSHVYWYRQLPEEGLKFMVYLQKENIIDESGMPKERFSAEFPKEGPSILRIQQVVRGDSAAYFCASSPLQAVSGNTIYFGEGSWLTVV.

The chain is built from TRBV19 and TRBJ2-2; TRBD1 matches at 8 bases. The CDR3 is 12 residues long. Germline V gene sequence: CDR1 LNHDA, CDR2 SQIVND (reference sequence). J gave up 9 bases and V 4 bases, and 1 base lay outside the gene matches. The CDR3 loop reads CASSRQGRELFF. CDR3 bases: TGTGCCAGTAGTAGACAGGGGAGGGAGCTGTTTTTT.

J is TRBJ2-3 and V is TRBV24-1; 7 bases map to TRBD1. V was clipped by 2 bases and J by 1 base; unmatched bases: 5. CDR3 length: 16 residues. Germline assignment: CDR1 KGHDR and CDR2 SFDVKD. The DNA of the CDR3 is TGTGCCACCAGTGATTCCGACCAGGGGGGCACAGATACGCAGTATTTT. It yields the protein CATSDSDQGGTDTQYF.

This clone came up once. One end of the junction fails to match germline, which may point to a read error. The chain carries TRBV5-4 and TRBJ2-2, with unresolved D. The CDR3 loop spans 13 amino acids. CDR1 SGHNT and CDR2 YYREEE come from the germline V gene (reference sequence). The CDR3: CASSQRNPGELFF. The DNA of the CDR3 is TGTGCCAGCAGCCAAAGGAACCCCGGGGAGCTGTTTTTT.

This chain uses TRBV25-1 with TRBJ1-4; no definite D call. V was trimmed by 1 base and J by 9 bases, leaving 6 bases between them. The CDR3 length is 12 residues. Germline CDR1 and CDR2: MGHDK and SYGVNS. As DNA, the CDR3 is TGTGCCAGCAGTGAATTAGGCAAAAAACTGTTTTTT. This translates into CASSELGKKLFF.

The gene calls are TRBV5-1 and TRBJ1-1, with 8 positions matching TRBD1. V lost 4 bases and J lost 2; bases outside the gene matches: 7. Germline V CDR1 and CDR2: SGHRS, YFSETQ. The CDR3 has 15 residues. CDR3 in amino acids: CASSGVTGANTEAFF. In DNA, the CDR3 is TGCGCCAGCAGCGGGGTGACAGGGGCCAACACTGAAGCTTTCTTT.

The V gene is TRBV28, the J gene TRBJ2-1; TRBD1 aligns across 9 bases. The CDR3 is 14 residues long. CDR1 and CDR2 (germline): MDHEN, SYDVKM. The V gene end was trimmed by 10 bases and the J gene end by 6 bases; junction bases not matched to a gene: 10. The CDR3 loop reads CATGRGTGFNEQFF. CDR3 in DNA: TGTGCCACCGGAAGAGGGACAGGGTTCAATGAGCAGTTCTTC.

The V call is TRBV13, the J call TRBJ1-2; D call uncertain. Between the trimmed V and J ends, which lost 0 bases and 6 bases, there was a span of 14 bases. This CDR3 contains 15 residues. Looked up from germline, CDR1 is PRHDT and CDR2 is FYEKMQ (reference sequence). The CDR3 DNA follows: TGTGCCAGCAGCTTAGGACGGCGGGGATCCAATGGCTACACCTTC. Translating gives CASSLGRRGSNGYTF.

This chain uses TRBV7-9 with TRBJ2-7; D is unresolved. The ends were cut back, 2 bases at V and 4 bases at J, with 9 bases in the middle. This CDR3 has 13 amino acids. In germline, CDR1 is SEHNR, CDR2 FQNEAQ (reference sequence). The CDR3 bases are TGTGCCAGCAGCTTAAGGCAGCAATACGAGCAGTACTTC. Translated, it gives CASSLRQQYEQYF.

This chain uses TRBV19 with TRBJ2-3; 7 nucleotides match TRBD1. The CDR3 spans 15 residues. Germline CDR1 reads LNHDA; CDR2 reads SQIVND (reference sequence). J gave up 4 bases and V 0 bases, and 4 bases lay outside the gene matches. In DNA, the CDR3 is TGTGCCAGTAGTATAGATACAGGGGTGGCAGATACGCAGTATTTT. Translated: CASSIDTGVADTQYF.

The chain links TRBV12-3 or TRBV12-4 to TRBJ1-5; D is unclear. The V and J ends lost 5 bases and 6 bases respectively, with 11 bases between them. The CDR3 totals 13 residues. The CDR3 reads CASSIRGSQPQHF. The CDR3 DNA is TGTGCCAGCAGTATACGGGGTAGTCAGCCCCAGCATTTT.

J is TRBJ1-1 and V is TRBV10-3; D might be TRBD1 (5 bases). The CDR3 spans 14 residues. Germline V gives CDR1 ENHRY, CDR2 SYGVKD. V lost 1 base, J lost 6 bases, and 12 bases lay in between. CDR3 bases: TGTGCCATCAGTGAGTTTGATCAGGGCGCTGAAGCTTTCTTT. This sequence encodes CAISEFDQGAEAFF.

The rearrangement joins TRBV7-6 to TRBJ1-1, with a weak D call TRBD1 (6 bases). Germline CDR1 reads SGHVS; CDR2 reads FNYEAQ. Trimming removed 3 bases at V and 0 bases at J, with 14 bases between. This CDR3 spans 16 amino acids. CDR3 in DNA: TGTGCCAGCAGCTTGTATGGGGGCCCTCTGAACACTGAAGCTTTCTTT. Encoded protein: CASSLYGGPLNTEAFF.

The chain combines TRBV7-7 with TRBJ1-3; no firm D call. The V gene lost 5 bases and the J gene lost 1 base, with 12 bases spanning the gap. In germline, CDR1 is SSHAT, CDR2 FNYEAQ (reference sequence). This CDR3 is built from 15 residues. The CDR3 DNA reads TGTGCCAGCAGCCTATTACAGCGGTCTGGAAACACCATATATTTT. Translation gives CASSLLQRSGNTIYF.

The chain links TRBV7-3 to TRBJ2-7, with 11 nucleotides matching TRBD2. Germline CDR1 SGHTA, CDR2 FQGTGA. The CDR3 totals 14 residues. V shed 4 bases and J 5 bases; nucleotides not matched to a gene: 4. The CDR3 spells CASSSLAGGHEQYF. CDR3 DNA: TGTGCCAGCAGCTCTCTAGCGGGGGGCCACGAGCAGTACTTC.

This clone was recorded only once. The chain links TRBV28 to TRBJ2-7, with D perhaps TRBD1 (7 bases). The CDR3 contains 13 residues. The V end was cut by 6 bases, the J end by 4 bases, with 13 bases between. Germline loops: CDR1 MDHEN, CDR2 SYDVKM. Here the CDR3 reads CASRGGTAYEQYF. The CDR3 DNA sequence: TGTGCCAGCAGAGGCGGGACAGCTTACGAGCAGTACTTC.

The V and J genes are TRBV14 and TRBJ1-1, with D possibly being TRBD1 (5 bases). Per the germline V gene, CDR1 is SGHDN and CDR2 is FVKESK. Trimming cost V 4 bases and J 4 bases, with 10 bases left between them. This CDR3 comprises 13 residues. The CDR3 loop reads CASSRQGSTEAFF. The CDR3 nucleotides are TGTGCCAGCAGCCGCCAGGGTAGCACTGAAGCTTTCTTT.

V and J are TRBV7-6 and TRBJ2-1; TRBD1 aligns across 8 bases. Looked up from germline, CDR1 is SGHVS and CDR2 is FNYEAQ. This CDR3 region has 15 residues. J gave up 2 bases and V 6 bases, and 6 bases lay outside the gene matches. CDR3 residues: CASSYGQGPYNEQFF. DNA for the CDR3: TGTGCCAGCAGTTATGGACAGGGCCCCTACAATGAGCAGTTCTTC.

CDR3 protein: CASRGASPLHF. For the CDR3, the DNA is TGTGCCAGCAGAGGGGCATCACCCCTCCACTTT. The V and J genes are TRBV12-3 or TRBV12-4 and TRBJ1-6; TRBD1 is a possible D gene (5 bases). This CDR3 has 11 residues. V was shortened by 6 bases and J by 10 bases, with 7 bases between the two germline ends.

The V gene is TRBV2, the J gene TRBJ1-5; D ambiguous. Germline loops: CDR1 SNHLY, CDR2 FYNNEI. V lost 9 bases, J lost 2 bases, and 11 bases lay in between. The CDR3 runs 13 residues. DNA for the CDR3: TGTGCCAGTACGTACCGGGGCAATCAGCCCCAGCATTTT. Its protein product is CASTYRGNQPQHF.

This clone was seen just once. The chain combines TRBV27 with TRBJ2-1; no reliable D call. The CDR3 is 15 amino acids. Trimming cost V 5 bases and J 4 bases, with 15 bases left between them. The germline gives CDR1 MNHEY, CDR2 SMNVEV (reference sequence). DNA for the CDR3: TGTGCCAGCAGTACCCGCTCAGACGGGTACAATGAGCAGTTCTTC. Its protein product is CASSTRSDGYNEQFF.

This chain connects TRBV12-3 or TRBV12-4 to TRBJ2-2, with TRBD1 matching over 9 bases. This CDR3 spans 13 amino acids. Trimming cost V 9 bases and J 6 bases; bases outside gene matches: 5. CDR3 region: CASRTGDAGELFF. CDR3 DNA sequence: TGTGCCAGTCGGACAGGGGATGCCGGGGAGCTGTTTTTT.

As to this clone: The sample holds other DNA sequences that translate to the same CDR3. This chain joins TRBV6-5 and TRBJ2-5; D is possibly TRBD2 (6 bases). The V gene's germline CDR1 is MNHEY and CDR2 SVGAGI. The V end lost 5 bases, the J end lost 5 bases, and 12 bases lay between the germline ends. This CDR3 is built from 13 residues. CDR3 residues: CASSRTSRETQYF. The CDR3 DNA reads TGTGCCAGCAGTCGCACTAGCCGGGAGACCCAGTACTTC.

This chain uses TRBV24-1 with TRBJ2-5, with 9 bases lining up with TRBD1. V dropped 10 bases and J dropped 5; count of bases not matched to a gene: 7. Germline-derived CDR1 and CDR2 are KGHDR and SFDVKD. The length of the CDR3 is 13 residues. The CDR3 here is CATPGQGTETQYF. The CDR3 nucleotides are TGTGCCACTCCGGGACAGGGCACGGAGACCCAGTACTTC.

The J gene is TRBJ2-6, the V gene TRBV5-1, with D possibly matching TRBD2 (6 bases). Trimming took 4 bases from V and 0 from J, leaving 17 bases between them. The length of the CDR3 is 18 residues. Germline values: CDR1 SGHRS, CDR2 YFSETQ. CDR3 DNA: TGCGCCAGCAGCCCCCTCGGGGGTCCTTCCTCTGGGGCCAACGTCCTGACTTTC. Translation: CASSPLGGPSSGANVLTF. Combining the CDR3 with reference TRBV5-1 and TRBJ2-6 gives the whole variable domain KAGVTQTPRYLIKTRGQQVTLSCSPISGHRSVSWYQQTPGQGLQFLFEYFSETQRNKGNFPGRFSGRQFSNSRSEMNVSTLELGDSALYLCASSPLGGPSSGANVLTFGAGSRLTVL.

V usage is TRBV4-1 and J usage is TRBJ2-3, with D possibly TRBD2 on 5 matching bases. Trimming stripped 4 bases from V and 2 bases from J, with 16 bases between. Germline CDR1 is MGHRA and CDR2 is YSYEKL. The CDR3 has 16 amino acids. The chain's CDR3 is CASSPPPAGVTDTQYF. Here the CDR3 DNA reads TGCGCCAGCAGCCCGCCTCCGGCCGGGGTCACAGATACGCAGTATTTT.

The rearrangement joins TRBV10-2 to TRBJ1-3; tentative D call: TRBD1 (5 bases). V was cut by 6 bases and J by 3 bases, with 9 bases left in between. The CDR3 totals 13 residues. Germline CDR1 is WSHSY and CDR2 is SAAADI. The CDR3 here is CASRMGGGNTIYF. The CDR3 nucleotides are TGCGCCAGCAGGATGGGGGGTGGAAACACCATATATTTT.

V and J are TRBV5-1 and TRBJ2-1; 7 bases are a match to TRBD1. V gave up 3 bases and J gave up 6 bases; unmatched junction bases: 9. Germline V gives CDR1 SGHRS, CDR2 YFSETQ. This CDR3 has 15 residues. The CDR3 DNA is TGCGCCAGCAGCTATGGACAGGCTACGGTCAATGAGCAGTTCTTC. This translates into CASSYGQATVNEQFF.

This chain connects TRBV28 to TRBJ1-2; TRBD1 agrees at 8 bases. V shed 6 bases, J shed 12 bases, and the junction held 18 bases outside the gene matches. The CDR3 is 15 residues long. Germline CDR1 and CDR2: MDHEN and SYDVKM. The CDR3 nucleotides read TGTGCCAGCAGCCGTTTTTGGTATCAGGACAGGGAAAACACCTTC. Amino acid sequence: CASSRFWYQDRENTF.

The rearrangement links TRBV6-5 to TRBJ2-3; TRBD1 agrees at 8 bases. After removal of 6 bases from V and 3 bases from J, the junction contained 5 bases not matched to a gene. The germline V gene has CDR1 MNHEY and CDR2 SVGAGI. CDR3 length: 14 residues. The CDR3: CASSTTGGTDTQYF. Here the CDR3 DNA reads TGTGCCAGCAGCACTACAGGGGGGACAGATACGCAGTATTTT.